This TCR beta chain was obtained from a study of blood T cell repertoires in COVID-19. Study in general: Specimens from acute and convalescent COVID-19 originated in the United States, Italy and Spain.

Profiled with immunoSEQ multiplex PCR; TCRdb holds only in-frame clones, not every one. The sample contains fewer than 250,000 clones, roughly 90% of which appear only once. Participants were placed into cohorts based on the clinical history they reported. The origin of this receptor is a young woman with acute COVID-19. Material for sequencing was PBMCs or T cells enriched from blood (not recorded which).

The CDR3 DNA reads as TGTGCCAGCAGCTTGGCAGGGTTTGACACCGGGGAGCTGTTTTTT. Its protein product is CASSLAGFDTGELFF. The genes are TRBV11-2 and TRBJ2-2; possibly TRBD1 for D (5 bases). The CDR3 is 15 residues long. Germline V gene data show CDR1 as SGHAT and CDR2 as FQNNGV. Trimming stripped 3 bases from V and 3 bases from J, with 11 bases between.